The entry below describes one T cell receptor beta chain. The data were obtained in a study of T cell changes during pregnancy in multiple sclerosis. The V end was cut by 0 bases, the J end by 9 bases, with 15 bases between. This CDR3 comprises 14 residues. Germline assignment: CDR1 SGHNT and CDR2 YYREEE (reference sequence). The data were produced by immunoSEQ multiplex PCR, yet TCRdb's version contains in-frame clones alone and is incomplete. Seen here are approximately 90,000 clones, about nine tenths observed once, and the top ten hold approximately 1.6%. This TCR derives from a female donor in good health, enrolled as a control in a pregnancy study. Sequenced here: peripheral blood, sampled after pregnancy. The rearrangement joins TRBV5-4 to TRBJ1-2; D uncertain. Written as DNA, the CDR3 is TGTGCCAGCAGCTTGGAAGCAGGCTTCCGTAGCTACACCTTC. Protein sequence: CASSLEAGFRSYTF.